One sample yielded the 18 T cell receptor beta chains listed below, sequenced in a study of shared clonotypes between healthy human individuals. The naive CD8 population came from CD45RO-negative cells selected for CCR7, without terminally differentiated effector memory CD45RA+ cells. Produced via immunoSEQ multiplex PCR; TCRdb's table is partial and in-frame only. The sample lists some 2,100,000 clones, about 92% occurring once. Sequencing was performed on naive CD8+ T cells from PBMCs. The receptors shown here come from a man between 18 and 35 years old in good health. Some clones in this sample may be carry-over from other donors' samples.

This clone appeared once. V is TRBV19 and J is TRBJ2-7; the D gene is possibly TRBD1 (6 bases). There are 15 residues in the CDR3. Per the germline V gene, CDR1 is LNHDA and CDR2 is SQIVND (reference sequence). Deletions cut 3 bases from V and 5 bases from J, with 17 bases between. CDR3: CASSINPGEGNEQYF. CDR3 DNA sequence: TGTGCCAGTAGTATTAATCCAGGGGAAGGCAACGAGCAGTACTTC.

V and J are TRBV7-9 and TRBJ1-1, with D maybe TRBD1 (6 bases). Trimming took 5 bases from V and 3 from J, leaving 16 bases between them. The CDR3 is made up of 15 amino acids. CDR1 and CDR2 (germline): SEHNR, FQNEAQ (reference sequence). The CDR3 loop reads CASSRAWGADTEAFF. Here the CDR3 DNA reads TGTGCCAGCAGCCGTGCTTGGGGGGCAGACACTGAAGCTTTCTTT.

The rearrangement links TRBV13 to TRBJ2-1, with D hard to call. V lost 3 bases and J 8 bases, leaving 8 bases between the germline ends. Germline values: CDR1 PRHDT, CDR2 FYEKMQ (reference sequence). The CDR3 has 12 amino acids. The CDR3 reads CASSFTPDEQFF. DNA for the CDR3: TGTGCCAGCAGCTTTACTCCGGATGAGCAGTTCTTC.

The V and J genes are TRBV29-1 and TRBJ2-1, with 8 bases lining up with TRBD1. Germline CDR1 and CDR2: SQVTM and ANQGSEA. Trimming removed 7 bases from V and 9 bases from J; junction bases left unmatched: 11. The CDR3 totals 13 residues. DNA for the CDR3: TGCAGCGCGCCGGGACAGGCTTCAATTGAGCAGTTCTTC. Protein sequence: CSAPGQASIEQFF.

This sequence joins TRBV28 and TRBJ2-7; 7 bases line up with TRBD2. The CDR3 loop spans 19 amino acids. CDR1 and CDR2 (germline): MDHEN, SYDVKM. With V trimmed by 7 bases and J by 0 bases, 21 bases remained unmatched. In DNA form, the CDR3 reads TGTGCCAGCATCCCCCGTTTCCTAGCGGACCTACCTAACTCCTACGAGCAGTACTTC. It codes for CASIPRFLADLPNSYEQYF.

The chain has TRBV10-3 and TRBJ1-2; the match to TRBD1 covers 10 bases. The CDR3 totals 16 residues. Germline trimming cut 6 bases from V and 2 bases from J; bases unmatched to any gene: 9. Germline loops: CDR1 ENHRY, CDR2 SYGVKD. The DNA for the CDR3 is TGTGCCATCAGAGTGGAGACAGGGGGCAGGAACTATGGCTACACCTTC. Amino acids: CAIRVETGGRNYGYTF.

This chain uses TRBV27 with TRBJ1-2, with unresolved D. CDR3 size: 15 residues. V lost 5 bases and J lost 0, with 13 bases in between. Germline assignment: CDR1 MNHEY and CDR2 SMNVEV (reference sequence). The CDR3 DNA follows: TGTGCCAGCAGTCCTATCTTGGGCACTAACTATGGCTACACCTTC. Its protein is CASSPILGTNYGYTF.

This chain uses TRBV28 with TRBJ2-5, with 8 nucleotides matching TRBD1. This CDR3 is built from 14 residues. Trimming cost V 6 bases and J 0 bases; bases outside gene matches: 3. Per the germline V gene, CDR1 is MDHEN and CDR2 is SYDVKM. CDR3 coding DNA: TGTGCCAGCAGGATGGACAGGGACCAAGAGACCCAGTACTTC. It is translated as CASRMDRDQETQYF.

V usage is TRBV28 and J usage is TRBJ2-7; D is perhaps TRBD1 or TRBD2 (5 bases each). Germline values: CDR1 MDHEN, CDR2 SYDVKM. The V end lost 6 bases, the J end lost 3 bases, and 27 bases lay between the germline ends. CDR3 size: 18 residues. The CDR3 is CASSPVLGGTHVRYEQYF. The CDR3 nucleotides read TGTGCCAGCAGCCCTGTGCTAGGTGGGACCCATGTCCGCTACGAGCAGTACTTC.

The sample holds a few counts of this clone. A read error may produce the germline difference seen at one junction end. The chain combines TRBV15 with TRBJ2-2, with TRBD1 matching over 9 bases. CDR1 is LNHNV, CDR2 YYDKDF, per germline (reference sequence). This CDR3 comprises 13 residues. CDR3 DNA: TGTGCCACCAGCAGGGTTACGACAGGGGGGCTGTTTTTT. It codes for CATSRVTTGGLFF. Together with reference TRBV15 and TRBJ2-2, the CDR3 gives the full variable domain: DAMVIQNPRYQVTQFGKPVTLSCSQTLNHNVMYWYQQKSSQAPKLLFHYYDKDFNNEADTPDNFQSRRPNTSFCFLDIRSPGLGDTAMYLCATSRVTTGGLFFGEGSRLTVL.

The J gene is TRBJ2-4, the V gene TRBV15; perhaps TRBD1 as D (5 bases). Germline CDR1 is LNHNV and CDR2 is YYDKDF (reference sequence). V was cut by 4 bases and J by 9 bases, with 16 bases left in between. The CDR3 length is 14 residues. CDR3 nucleotide sequence: TGTGCCACCAGCACCCCACCCCCAGGGCTCATTCAGTACTTC. It specifies CATSTPPPGLIQYF.

This chain connects TRBV9 to TRBJ2-1; D may be TRBD2 (6 bases). V was pared by 3 bases and J by 12 bases, with 28 bases between. CDR1 and CDR2 (germline): SGDLS, YYNGEE. The CDR3 spans 17 residues. CDR3 amino acids: CASSGGAGSSASRWQFF. CDR3 in DNA: TGTGCCAGCAGCGGTGGGGCTGGGTCTAGCGCGAGTCGATGGCAGTTCTTC.

The chain recombines TRBV27 with TRBJ2-1; the D gene could be TRBD1 or TRBD2 (5 bases each). V was shortened by 6 bases and J by 3 bases, with 12 bases between the two germline ends. CDR1 and CDR2 from the germline V gene are MNHEY and SMNVEV (reference sequence). CDR3 length: 14 residues. CDR3 DNA sequence: TGTGCCAGCAGAGGGACCCTAGGCTACAATGAGCAGTTCTTC. It specifies CASRGTLGYNEQFF.

This chain joins TRBV19 and TRBJ2-3; D is ambiguous. CDR1 is LNHDA and CDR2 is SQIVND in the germline V gene (reference sequence). The CDR3 is 15 amino acids. V shed 0 bases and J shed 0 bases, with 7 bases lying between them. The CDR3 nucleotides read TGTGCCAGTAGTATAGATGAACAGAGCACAGATACGCAGTATTTT. Its translation: CASSIDEQSTDTQYF.

This chain uses TRBV5-1 with TRBJ1-1; D ambiguous. There are 13 residues in the CDR3. Germline V lookup: CDR1 SGHRS, CDR2 YFSETQ. V lost 5 bases and J lost 0, with 8 bases in between. The CDR3 sequence: CASRYFLNTEAFF. CDR3 DNA sequence: TGCGCCAGCAGGTATTTTTTGAACACTGAAGCTTTCTTT. Using reference TRBV5-1 and TRBJ1-1 for the parts outside the CDR3, the full variable domain is KAGVTQTPRYLIKTRGQQVTLSCSPISGHRSVSWYQQTPGQGLQFLFEYFSETQRNKGNFPGRFSGRQFSNSRSEMNVSTLELGDSALYLCASRYFLNTEAFFGQGTRLTVV.

The J gene is TRBJ1-2, the V gene TRBV9; 7 bases line up with TRBD1. This CDR3 spans 14 amino acids. Germline lookup yields CDR1 SGDLS and CDR2 YYNGEE. The V gene end was trimmed by 3 bases and the J gene end by 6 bases; junction bases not matched to a gene: 8. The CDR3, as DNA: TGTGCCAGCAGCGAACCCCGGACAGGCAATGGCTACACCTTC. Encoded protein: CASSEPRTGNGYTF.

The chain recombines TRBV27 with TRBJ2-2; 11 nucleotides match TRBD2. CDR1 is MNHEY and CDR2 is SMNVEV in the germline V gene (reference sequence). With 5 bases clipped from V and 3 bases from J, the junction kept 5 bases outside the gene matches. The length of the CDR3 is 16 residues. CDR3 in DNA: TGTGCCAGCAGTATTAGCGGGAGGGCCCACACCGGGGAGCTGTTTTTT. This encodes CASSISGRAHTGELFF.

The V call is TRBV29-1, the J call TRBJ2-3, with 7 bases matching TRBD1. Germline V gene sequence: CDR1 SQVTM, CDR2 ANQGSEA. The V gene end was trimmed by 1 base and the J gene end by 2 bases; junction bases not matched to a gene: 12. The CDR3 contains 17 residues. In nucleotides, the CDR3 is TGCAGCGTTGAAGGGGCCTCCGGGACAGCTTTCACAGATACGCAGTATTTT. This sequence encodes CSVEGASGTAFTDTQYF.